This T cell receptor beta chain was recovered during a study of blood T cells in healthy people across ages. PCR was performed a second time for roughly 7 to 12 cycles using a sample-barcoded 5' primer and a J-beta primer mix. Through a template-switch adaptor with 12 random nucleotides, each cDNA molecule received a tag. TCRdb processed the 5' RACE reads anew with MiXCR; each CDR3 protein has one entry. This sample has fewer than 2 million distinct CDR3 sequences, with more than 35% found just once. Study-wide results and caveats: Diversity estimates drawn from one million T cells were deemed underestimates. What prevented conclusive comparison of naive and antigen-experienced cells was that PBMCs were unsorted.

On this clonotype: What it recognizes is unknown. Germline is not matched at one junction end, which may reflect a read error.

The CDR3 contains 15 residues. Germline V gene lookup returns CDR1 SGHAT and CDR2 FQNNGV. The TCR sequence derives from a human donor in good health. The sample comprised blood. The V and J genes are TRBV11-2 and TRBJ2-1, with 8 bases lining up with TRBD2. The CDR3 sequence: CASRLVAGRFNEQFF. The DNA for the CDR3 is TGTGCCAGCAGGTTAGTAGCGGGGCGATTCAATGAGCAGTTCTTC.